The clone carrying this T cell receptor beta chain showed up just a few times. This specimen comes from a study of blood T cells in healthy people across ages. About the research overall: About one barcoded TCR beta cDNA was captured per two T cells.

Alongside a J-beta primer mix, a sample-barcoded 5' primer served in a second PCR lasting about 7 to 11 cycles. A 12-random-nucleotide template-switch adaptor tagged each cDNA molecule. All samples yielded 2.5 million or more CDR3-containing paired-end reads. TCRdb fed the 5' RACE reads into MiXCR, producing one record per CDR3 protein. The table includes about 1,500,000 distinct CDR3 sequences, 35% to 45% detected once. The origin of this receptor is a woman younger than 35 in good health. Sample: blood.

CDR3 protein: CASSPGLAGFEQYF. The CDR3 DNA reads TGTGCCAGCAGTCCCGGACTAGCGGGGTTCGAGCAGTACTTC. The J gene is TRBJ2-7, the V gene TRBV28, with 12 bases that match TRBD2. Trimming took 5 bases from V and 6 from J; bases not matched to a gene: 5. Germline CDR1 MDHEN, CDR2 SYDVKM. The CDR3 consists of 14 residues.